This T cell receptor beta chain was found in a study of spatial heterogeneity in lung cancer. Study results and limitations: Tumor TCRs that were ubiquitous and expanded showed up in blood more at resection than follow-up.

TCRdb redid the calling of the 5' RACE reads with MiXCR, one entry per CDR3 protein. The profile shows over 85,000 distinct CDR3 sequences, roughly 21% of them singletons. Time point defined: blood at routine non-recurrence follow-up after resection. This clonotype was picked up many times. Its antigen is undetermined. This CDR3 contains 13 residues. Germline CDR1 is GTSNPN and CDR2 is SVGIG (reference sequence). Trimming stripped 2 bases from V and 5 bases from J, with 10 bases between. V gene TRBV30 combines with J gene TRBJ2-1; D might be TRBD1 (5 bases). The source is a male donor with early-stage non-small cell lung cancer. The starting material was PBMCs, obtained at follow-up. This CDR3 is CAWSQDTDNEQFF. As DNA, the CDR3 is TGTGCCTGGAGTCAGGACACGGACAATGAGCAGTTCTTC.